The clone carrying this T cell receptor beta chain turned up a few times. The data stem from a study of T cells in Graves' hyperthyroidism and ophthalmopathy. TCR beta CDR3 regions were amplified from RNA transcripts. First-round RT-PCR with HTBI primers amplified the TCR CDR3 region. TCRdb redid the calling of the multiplex PCR reads with MiXCR, one entry per CDR3 protein. Here the sample spans approximately 300,000 distinct CDR3 sequences, approximately 19% being singletons. The germline CDR1 and CDR2 sequences are SGHRS and YFSETQ. This CDR3 comprises 16 residues. V was trimmed by 4 bases and J by 0 bases, leaving 13 bases between them.

Source material: blood. This sequence joins TRBV5-1 and TRBJ2-2; D possibly corresponds to TRBD1 (6 bases). The TCR comes from a man between 45 and 60 years old with Graves' ophthalmopathy. The CDR3 DNA reads TGCGCCAGCAGCCCCCTAGAGGGGGCGAACACCGGGGAGCTGTTTTTT. Its translation is CASSPLEGANTGELFF.